The T cell receptor (beta chain) under discussion was sequenced for a study of cytomegalovirus exposure and HLA in healthy donors. The germline gives CDR1 LGHNA, CDR2 YNFKEQ. The CDR3 runs to 14 residues. Between the trimmed V and J ends, which lost 0 bases and 2 bases, there was a span of 8 bases. Points on this clone: Its antigen is as yet unknown.

The PCR used 60 Vbeta and 13 Jbeta primers. How the authors handled the data: Among the unique TCR beta chains that a later analysis counted, roughly 80 million in all, roughly 11 million were shared. Libraries were prepared by immunoSEQ multiplex PCR; TCRdb keeps only in-frame clonotypes and omits some of them. V, J and clone size are taken as reported in that table, and D and trimming were inferred from the DNA itself. The repertoire holds about 140,000 clones, with roughly three quarters as singletons. Study findings and constraints: In a later analysis, HLA-C alleles had the fewest associated TCRs, DRB1 alleles the most. Because they were indistinguishable, some V segments, including TRBV6-2 and TRBV6-3, were excluded.

Source material: PBMCs. This sequence joins TRBV4-2 and TRBJ2-7; TRBD2 is a possible D gene (5 bases). The origin of this receptor is a man aged 25-45 years in good health and CMV-seronegative. CDR3 in DNA: TGTGCCAGCAGCCAAGAAGAGCGGCCCTACGAGCAGTACTTC. This codes for CASSQEERPYEQYF.